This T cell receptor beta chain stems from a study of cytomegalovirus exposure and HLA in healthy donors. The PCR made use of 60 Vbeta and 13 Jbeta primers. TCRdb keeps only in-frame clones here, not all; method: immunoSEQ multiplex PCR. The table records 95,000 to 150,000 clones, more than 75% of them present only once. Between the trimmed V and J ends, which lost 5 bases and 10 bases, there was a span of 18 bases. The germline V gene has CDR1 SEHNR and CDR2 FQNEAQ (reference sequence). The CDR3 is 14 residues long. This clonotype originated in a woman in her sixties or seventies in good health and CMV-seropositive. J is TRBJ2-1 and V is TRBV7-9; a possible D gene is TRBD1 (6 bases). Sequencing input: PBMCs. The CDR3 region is CASSAAGTPKEQFF. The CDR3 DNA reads TGTGCCAGCAGCGCGGCCGGGACACCCAAAGAGCAGTTCTTC.